Reported below is one T cell receptor (beta chain). It was CD45RO-negative cells, positively selected for CCR7, that made up naive CD8 cells, with terminally differentiated effector memory CD45RA+ cells excluded. This record belongs to a study of shared clonotypes between healthy human individuals. Sequenced by immunoSEQ multiplex PCR; TCRdb stores in-frame clones only, minus some. The sample records about 2.1 million clones, about 93% being singletons. This CDR3 contains 15 residues. V was pared by 6 bases and J by 6 bases, with 8 bases of the junction left unmatched. Per the germline V gene, CDR1 is MDHEN and CDR2 is SYDVKM.

The specimen sequenced was naive CD8+ T cells from PBMCs. The TCR sequence derives from a man aged 18-30 years in good health. Some clones in this sample may be carry-over from other donors' samples. The gene calls are TRBV28 and TRBJ1-4, with 9 bases lining up with TRBD1. CDR3: CASSPTTGGYEKLFF. The CDR3 bases are TGTGCCAGCAGCCCGACGACAGGGGGTTATGAAAAACTGTTTTTT.